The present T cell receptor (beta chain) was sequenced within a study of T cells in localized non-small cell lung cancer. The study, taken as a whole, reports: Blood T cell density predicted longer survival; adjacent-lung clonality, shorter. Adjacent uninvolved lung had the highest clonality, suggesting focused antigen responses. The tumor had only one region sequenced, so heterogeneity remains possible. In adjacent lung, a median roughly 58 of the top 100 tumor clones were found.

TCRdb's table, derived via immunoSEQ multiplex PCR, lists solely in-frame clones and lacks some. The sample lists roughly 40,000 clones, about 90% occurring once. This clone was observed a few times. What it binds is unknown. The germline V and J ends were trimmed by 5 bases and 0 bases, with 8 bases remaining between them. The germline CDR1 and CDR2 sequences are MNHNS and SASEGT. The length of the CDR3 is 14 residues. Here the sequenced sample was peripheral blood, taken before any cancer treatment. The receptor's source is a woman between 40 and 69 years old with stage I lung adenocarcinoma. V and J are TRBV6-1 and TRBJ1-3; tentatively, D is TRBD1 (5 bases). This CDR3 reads CASSTQVSGNTIYF. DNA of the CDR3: TGTGCCAGCAGTACACAGGTCTCTGGAAACACCATATATTTT.